This is a list of T cell receptor beta chains from one sample in a study of vaccination effects on CD4 cells after COVID-19. The method was immunoSEQ multiplex PCR; TCRdb's version includes in-frame clones alone and lacks a portion of them. This repertoire shows 35,000 to 40,000 clones, almost 85% found once; its top ten account for around 2%. These TCRs' antigens remain unknown. This specimen was CD4+ T cells from PBMCs cultured with HCoV-NL63 spike peptides, taken after COVID-19 vaccination. The receptors stem from a human donor who received a COVID-19 vaccine. Some clones in this sample may be carry-over from other donors' samples. The CDR3 runs from the conserved cysteine through the conserved F or W. The D gene is left open where the match is weak.

>-|TRBJ2-4|TRBV2|12
CASSEEQAIQYF
>-|TRBJ1-5|TRBV18|14
CASSQSGGGQPQHF
>-|TRBJ2-2|TRBV20-1|12
CSASSLTGELFF
>TRBD1|TRBJ1-5|TRBV28|13
CATGGGQNQPQHF
>-|TRBJ2-1|TRBV2|13
CASSENSINEQFF
>-|TRBJ1-1|TRBV21-1|16
CASSKPVDRGRTEAFF
>-|TRBJ2-3|TRBV24-1|15
CATSDTGTGTDTQYF
>TRBD1|TRBJ1-1|TRBV10-1|14
CASSFNAGGTEAFF
>-|TRBJ2-1|TRBV30|15
CAWSVLAGNNNEQFF
>-|TRBJ1-4|TRBV2|14
CASSERGYGEKLFF
>-|TRBJ2-5|TRBV7-9|14
CASSSRASQETQYF
>-|TRBJ2-2|TRBV5-1|18
CASSPIGWGKGSSGELFF
>TRBD1|TRBJ2-3|TRBV18|15
CASSSYRGSTDTQYF
>TRBD2|TRBJ2-6|TRBV5-1|17
CASSLGGGATGANVLTF
>-|TRBJ1-2|TRBV4-3|15
CASSQVRSWSYGYTF
>-|TRBJ1-3|TRBV18|15
CASSPPPTAGNTIYF
>-|TRBJ2-5|TRBV19|13
CASRTGNQETQYF
>TRBD2|TRBJ2-3|TRBV5-1|16
CASWGLAGGTPDTQYF
>-|TRBJ2-1|TRBV12-3/TRBV12-4|12
CASRLQGNEQFF
>-|TRBJ1-1|TRBV18|14
CASSLGVGNTEAFF
>TRBD2|TRBJ2-2|TRBV2|14
CASRGLAGAGELFF
>-|TRBJ2-3|TRBV9|14
CASSPQSRTDTQYF
>-|TRBJ2-1|TRBV25-1|15
CASSEHRGVYNEQFF
>-|TRBJ2-2|TRBV5-1|16
CASSLPDTAHTGELFF
>-|TRBJ2-2|TRBV19|14
CASRDRVNTGELFF
>-|TRBJ2-5|TRBV25-1|12
CASRGYQETQYF
>-|TRBJ1-1|TRBV21-1|15
CASLPSGVLNTEAFF
>TRBD1|TRBJ2-2|TRBV28|15
CASRAGGANTGELFF
>-|TRBJ1-3|TRBV7-2|15
CASSRTGETGNTIYF
>TRBD2|TRBJ2-5|TRBV5-1|16
CASSLWAGLAKETQYF
>-|TRBJ2-2|TRBV5-4|15
CASSLSDRYTGELFF
>-|TRBJ2-7|TRBV29-1|13
CSVEVQGEGEQYF
>-|TRBJ2-3|TRBV6-4|12
CASSEQGEKQYF
>-|TRBJ1-6|TRBV7-2|15
CASSSPFRGRSPLHF
>TRBD2|TRBJ2-1|TRBV19|17
CASRDGSGGSSYNEQFF
>-|TRBJ1-4|TRBV10-2|14
CASRGTGSGEKLFF
>-|TRBJ1-5|TRBV28|14
CASSLIPELSAQHF
>TRBD1|TRBJ2-5|TRBV5-1|15
CASSLVTGGRETQYF
>-|TRBJ1-1|TRBV2|14
CASSNIRDAGEAFF
>-|TRBJ2-1|TRBV6-4|13
CASSRQRRTEQFF
>-|TRBJ1-1|TRBV3-1/TRBV3-2|15
CASSQVLSLGTEAFF
>-|TRBJ2-1|TRBV9|16
CASSPRGGGAVYEQFF
>-|TRBJ1-6|TRBV30|14
CAWMPGSYNSPLHF
>TRBD1|TRBJ1-1|TRBV27|14
CASISRGERAEAFF
>-|TRBJ1-2|TRBV5-6|16
CASSLMYRTANYGYTF
>-|TRBJ2-5|TRBV14|15
CASSRIQGPQETQYF
>-|TRBJ1-2|TRBV29-1|15
CSVEENAVPGYGYTF
>-|TRBJ1-5|TRBV5-8|15
CASTLGGGWSQPQHF
>TRBD1|TRBJ1-5|TRBV27|16
CASSFRGQGLGQPQHF
>-|TRBJ1-3|TRBV9|15
CASSVSHPSGNTIYF
>TRBD1|TRBJ1-5|TRBV18|15
CASASAGGEGQPQHF
>TRBD2|TRBJ2-1|TRBV28|15
CASLGGEGIAYEQFF
>-|TRBJ2-6|TRBV3-1/TRBV3-2|19
CASSQGLGAANSGANVLTF
>TRBD1|TRBJ1-1|TRBV7-2|14
CASSSGQGYTEAFF
>TRBD1|TRBJ1-1|TRBV15|16
CATSSKIPGQGTEAFF